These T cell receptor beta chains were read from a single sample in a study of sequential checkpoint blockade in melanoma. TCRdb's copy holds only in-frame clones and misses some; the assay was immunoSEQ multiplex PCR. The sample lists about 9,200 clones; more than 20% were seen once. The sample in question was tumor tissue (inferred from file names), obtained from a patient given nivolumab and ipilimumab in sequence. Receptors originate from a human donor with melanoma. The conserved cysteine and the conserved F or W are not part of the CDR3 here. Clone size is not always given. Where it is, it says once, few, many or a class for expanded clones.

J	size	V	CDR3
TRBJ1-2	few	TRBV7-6	ASSGANYYNYGYT
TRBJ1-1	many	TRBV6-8	ASSYHRGRRTEAF
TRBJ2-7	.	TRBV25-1	ASSEETGAAEQY
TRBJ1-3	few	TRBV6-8	ASSYSAVLSSGNTIY
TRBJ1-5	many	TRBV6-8	ASSSGQGANHFYNQPQH
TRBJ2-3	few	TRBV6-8	ASSYSRSGGAPDTQY
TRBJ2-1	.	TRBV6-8	ASSYPPTSGGYNEQF
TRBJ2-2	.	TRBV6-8	ASSYGGTGDTGELF
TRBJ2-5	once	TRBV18	ASSPQGQTRDSQY
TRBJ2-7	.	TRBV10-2	ASTLGQGTYEQY
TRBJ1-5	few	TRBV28	ASRGQGNQPQH
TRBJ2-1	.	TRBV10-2	ASRDREWYNEQF
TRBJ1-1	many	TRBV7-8	ASSFTENTEAF
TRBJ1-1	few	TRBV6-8	ASSYFSAANTEAF
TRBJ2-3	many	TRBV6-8	ASSDLVWKRGADTQY
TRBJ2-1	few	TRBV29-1	SVRVESSYNEQF